Shown below are 28 T cell receptor beta chains from a single sample sequenced in a study of breast tumors, draining lymph nodes, adjacent tissues. Breast cancer patients provided tissue from their axillary draining lymph nodes. TCRdb reprocessed the multiplex PCR reads via MiXCR and lists one record per CDR3 protein. The data show under 250,000 distinct CDR3 sequences, approximately 30% seen once. The sample comprised axillary lymph node tissue. The receptors originated from a female donor with breast cancer. Some clones in this sample may be carry-over from other donors' samples.

This clonotype was counted at least ten times. This chain's CDR3 is CAISESFGFYEQYF. The CDR3 nucleotides read TGTGCCATCAGTGAGTCTTTCGGGTTCTACGAGCAGTACTTC. This sequence joins TRBV10-3 and TRBJ2-7; D unresolved. CDR3 length: 14 residues. Trimming stripped 0 bases from V and 3 bases from J, with 9 bases between. From germline, CDR1 is ENHRY and CDR2 SYGVKD.

Notes on this clonotype: The germline gene is not matched at one end of the junction; a read error may be the cause. V gene TRBV7-3 combines with J gene TRBJ1-4, with D maybe TRBD1 (6 bases). The CDR3 totals 14 residues. Looked up from germline, CDR1 is SGHTA and CDR2 is FQGTGA. CDR3 sequence: CASIRGGADEKLFF. In nucleotides, the CDR3 is TGTGCCAGCATCCGAGGGGGGGCGGATGAAAAACTGTTTTTC.

This clonotype was observed at least ten times. The chain employs TRBV11-3 and TRBJ2-7; 8 bases agree with TRBD1. Trimming removed 3 bases from V and 2 bases from J; junction bases left unmatched: 3. Germline loops: CDR1 SGHNT, CDR2 YENEEA. This CDR3 comprises 14 residues. DNA of the CDR3: TGTGCCAGCAGCTTTCCAGGGGGCGCCTACGAGCAGTACTTC. It codes for CASSFPGGAYEQYF. Variable domain in full (rest from reference TRBV11-3 and TRBJ2-7): EAGVVQSPRYKIIEKKQPVAFWCNPISGHNTLYWYLQNLGQGPELLIRYENEEAVDDSQLPKDRFSAERLKGVDSTLKIQPAELGDSAVYLCASSFPGGAYEQYFGPGTRLTVT.

This clonotype was counted between two and nine times. This sequence joins TRBV28 and TRBJ2-2; 9 bases are a match to TRBD1. Germline CDR1 and CDR2: MDHEN and SYDVKM. The V and J ends lost 7 bases and 4 bases, in that order; junction bases with no gene match: 7. This CDR3 has 15 residues. This chain's CDR3 is CASTIQGAPTGELFF. The CDR3 DNA sequence: TGTGCCAGCACGATACAGGGGGCCCCCACCGGGGAGCTGTTTTTT.

This clonotype came up many times. The rearrangement uses TRBV24-1 and TRBJ2-1; a possible D gene is TRBD1 (5 bases). V was cut by 7 bases and J by 3 bases, with 12 bases left in between. CDR1 and CDR2 from the germline V gene are KGHDR and SFDVKD. This CDR3 has 14 residues. CDR3: CATRPGQGYNEQFF. The DNA of the CDR3 is TGTGCCACCAGGCCAGGTCAGGGCTACAATGAGCAGTTCTTC.

This clonotype was observed at least ten times. The chain combines TRBV6-4 with TRBJ2-7, with 8 positions matching TRBD1. The CDR3 consists of 16 residues. V was clipped by 7 bases and J by 5 bases; unmatched bases: 16. CDR1 is MRHNA and CDR2 is SNTAGT in the germline V gene. The CDR3 spells CASKDFNPDRAHEQYF. DNA for the CDR3: TGTGCCAGCAAGGACTTTAATCCGGACAGGGCACACGAGCAGTACTTC.

A note on this clonotype: Being one base from a much bigger clone, this may be a read error. The chain has TRBV20-1 and TRBJ2-7, with 10 bases matching TRBD2. Germline CDR1 DFQATT, CDR2 SNEGSKA (reference sequence). This CDR3 has 14 amino acids. The V gene end was trimmed by 6 bases and the J gene end by 6 bases; junction bases not matched to a gene: 11. The CDR3 is CSAETSGQTSEQYF. The CDR3 nucleotides are TGCAGTGCGGAGACTAGCGGGCAGACCTCCGAGCAGTACTTC.

This clonotype was picked up many times. The V call is TRBV20-1, the J call TRBJ2-7; 8 positions agree with TRBD2. The germline CDR1 and CDR2 sequences are DFQATT and SNEGSKA (reference sequence). The CDR3 totals 15 residues. After removal of 2 bases from V and 5 bases from J, the junction contained 11 bases not matched to a gene. The DNA for the CDR3 is TGCAGTGCTAGAAGGGGGGGGGCGGGAGGAAACGAGCAGTACTTC. Protein sequence: CSARRGGAGGNEQYF.

Ten or more counts support this clonotype. This chain connects TRBV5-4 to TRBJ2-7; 12 bases align to TRBD1. This CDR3 has 15 residues. CDR1 is SGHNT and CDR2 is YYREEE in the germline V gene (reference sequence). Losses at the gene ends were 1 base for V and 4 bases for J; bases not matched to a gene: 3. The CDR3 region is CASSLPGQGAYEQYF. The CDR3 DNA reads as TGTGCCAGCAGCTTGCCGGGACAGGGGGCTTACGAGCAGTACTTC.

This clonotype was observed many times. The rearrangement links TRBV7-2 to TRBJ2-3; possible D gene TRBD2, 5 bases. CDR1 and CDR2 (germline): SGHTA, FQGNSA. The CDR3 loop spans 16 amino acids. V was clipped by 3 bases and J by 0 bases, with 13 bases between them. The CDR3 sequence is CASSLAEAASTDTQYF. For the CDR3, the DNA is TGTGCCAGCAGCTTGGCCGAAGCGGCTAGCACAGATACGCAGTATTTT.

At least ten counts were recorded for this clonotype. The chain uses TRBV6-1 and TRBJ2-3, with 7 bases lining up with TRBD1. This CDR3 is built from 14 residues. Germline assignment: CDR1 MNHNS and CDR2 SASEGT. V lost 5 bases, J lost 6 bases, and 8 bases stayed unmatched. For the CDR3, the DNA is TGTGCCAGCAGTTTCGGACAGGCAGGCGATACGCAGTATTTT. It translates to CASSFGQAGDTQYF.

The gene calls are TRBV20-1 and TRBJ1-2, with 8 bases matching TRBD1. Per germline, CDR1 DFQATT and CDR2 SNEGSKA (reference sequence). The length of the CDR3 is 16 residues. J gave up 4 bases and V 0 bases, and 10 bases lay outside the gene matches. The CDR3 loop reads CSARDLGTGTSYGYTF. The CDR3 DNA reads TGCAGTGCTAGAGATTTGGGGACAGGCACAAGCTATGGCTACACCTTC.

Comments on this clonotype: Since a much larger clone is just one base distant, this may be a read error. The rearrangement links TRBV11-2 to TRBJ1-2; D is uncertain. The CDR3 runs 11 residues. CDR1 is SGHAT and CDR2 is FQNNGV in the germline V gene. The CDR3 bases are TGTGCCAGCTTCGAGTCCCGTGGCTCCACCTTC. Protein product: CASFESRGSTF.

This clonotype was picked up a small number of times. A single base separates this from a much larger clone, so it may be a read error. V usage is TRBV5-1 and J usage is TRBJ2-1, with TRBD2 identical over 10 bases. Trimming at V came to 4 bases and at J to 12 bases, leaving 19 bases not matched to a gene. Germline assignment: CDR1 SGHRS and CDR2 YFSETQ. The CDR3 consists of 17 residues. The CDR3 sequence: CASSPGVGTSERWVQFF. CDR3 DNA sequence: TGCGCCAGCAGCCCGGGGGTGGGGACTAGCGAGCGTTGGGTGCAGTTCTTC.

This clonotype was counted a few times. The chain employs TRBV5-4 and TRBJ2-7; 12 bases fit TRBD2. Germline V gene sequence: CDR1 SGHNT, CDR2 YYREEE (reference sequence). The CDR3 is made up of 22 amino acids. J lost 6 bases, V lost 1 base, and 26 bases had no gene match. The CDR3 region has the DNA TGTGCCAGCAGCTTGTCAGAGACGGTTCCTAGCGGGAGGGCGGTACCTTTGGGCGAGCAGTACTTC. Its translation: CASSLSETVPSGRAVPLGEQYF.

V is TRBV2 and J is TRBJ1-5; TRBD1 aligns across 7 bases. Trimming took 6 bases from V and 2 from J; bases not matched to a gene: 7. The CDR3 spans 15 residues. Germline CDR1 reads SNHLY; CDR2 reads FYNNEI. CDR3 coding DNA: TGTGCCAGCAGGGTTACCGGGACAGGCAATCAGCCCCAGCATTTT. Encoded protein: CASRVTGTGNQPQHF.

The sample holds many counts of this clonotype. The chain joins TRBV5-6 to TRBJ1-4; D might be TRBD1 (5 bases). V was shortened by 0 bases and J by 15 bases, with 12 bases between the two germline ends. The CDR3 is made up of 12 amino acids. Looked up from germline, CDR1 is SGHDT and CDR2 is YYEEEE. CDR3 loop: CASSLGSGLMFF. The CDR3 nucleotides are TGTGCCAGCAGCTTGGGGTCAGGGCTGATGTTTTTT. Using reference TRBV5-6 and TRBJ1-4 for the parts outside the CDR3, the full variable domain is DAGVTQSPTHLIKTRGQQVTLRCSPKSGHDTVSWYQQALGQGPQFIFQYYEEEERQRGNFPDRFSGHQFPNYSSELNVNALLLGDSALYLCASSLGSGLMFFGSGTQLSVL.

The rearrangement joins TRBV4-1 to TRBJ2-3; D gene ambiguous. The V end lost 0 bases, the J end lost 11 bases, and 12 bases lay between the germline ends. The length of the CDR3 is 13 residues. Per the germline V gene, CDR1 is MGHRA and CDR2 is YSYEKL. The CDR3 loop is CASSQDYLNEQYF. The CDR3 nucleotides are TGCGCCAGCAGCCAAGATTACCTCAATGAGCAGTATTTT.

A word on this clonotype: One junction end does not reproduce the germline sequence, and a read error may be involved. The chain couples TRBV7-8 to TRBJ2-1; D remains unclear. CDR3 length: 12 residues. Germline CDR1 and CDR2: SGHVS and FQNEAQ. The CDR3 region is CASRLGRDEQFF. CDR3 nucleotide sequence: TGTGCCAGCAGGTTAGGGCGAGATGAGCAGTTCTTC.

This clonotype occurred many times. This sequence joins TRBV14 and TRBJ2-1; D is possibly TRBD2 (5 bases). The CDR3 sequence is 16 residues long. The germline V gene encodes CDR1 SGHDN and CDR2 FVKESK. The ends were cut back, 1 base at V and 5 bases at J, with 15 bases in the middle. The CDR3 DNA reads TGTGCCAGCAGCCAAGCGGGGTCGGGATGGAACAATGAGCAGTTCTTC. It encodes CASSQAGSGWNNEQFF.

This clonotype appeared many times. The rearrangement links TRBV6-1 to TRBJ2-1, with D unclear. The CDR3 covers 15 residues. In germline, CDR1 is MNHNS, CDR2 SASEGT. The germline V and J ends were trimmed by 1 base and 4 bases, with 11 bases remaining between them. This CDR3 is CASSEDPSRYNEQFF. As DNA, the CDR3 is TGTGCCAGCAGTGAAGATCCGTCCCGATACAATGAGCAGTTCTTC.

This clonotype was seen repeatedly, ten times or more. The chain recombines TRBV11-3 with TRBJ2-2; 11 nucleotides agree with TRBD2. CDR1 is SGHNT, CDR2 YENEEA, per germline. V was pared by 8 bases and J by 1 base, with 9 bases of the junction left unmatched. This CDR3 comprises 17 residues. CDR3 amino acids: CASCPRGLAGNTGELFF. Written as DNA, the CDR3 is TGTGCCAGCTGCCCCCGCGGACTAGCGGGGAACACCGGGGAGCTGTTTTTT.

V and J are TRBV6-2 or TRBV6-3 and TRBJ2-3; 9 bases are a match to TRBD2. CDR3 size: 17 residues. J gave up 8 bases and V 6 bases, and 18 bases lay outside the gene matches. Germline CDR1 is MNHEY and CDR2 is SVGEGT. In DNA form, the CDR3 reads TGTGCCAGCAGGCCCGCAGGTAGCGGGAGAATCTTCGGTACGCAGTATTTT. Amino acids: CASRPAGSGRIFGTQYF.

Note on this clonotype: With a much larger clone just one base away, this may be a read error. The chain recombines TRBV4-2 with TRBJ2-1; 12 nucleotides match TRBD2. This CDR3 has 15 residues. Germline-derived CDR1 and CDR2 are LGHNA and YNFKEQ. The V and J ends lost 8 bases and 10 bases, in that order; junction bases with no gene match: 12. The CDR3 loop is CASGLRLAGDGEQFF. In DNA, the CDR3 is TGTGCCAGCGGCTTACGACTAGCGGGAGACGGGGAGCAGTTCTTC.

This clonotype came up many times. The genes are TRBV29-1 and TRBJ2-1, with 7 bases identical to TRBD1. The CDR3 runs 17 residues. CDR1 is SQVTM, CDR2 ANQGSEA, per germline. Trimming removed 0 bases from V and 7 bases from J; junction bases left unmatched: 15. The CDR3 bases are TGCAGCGTTGAAGATCCCCAAGCCCTAGTGGACAGGAATGAGCAGTTCTTC. Its translation: CSVEDPQALVDRNEQFF.

As regards this clonotype: Lacking the conserved final phenylalanine or tryptophan, this CDR3 likely reflects a read error. Because the CDR3's place on the DNA is in doubt, the DNA is left out and the CDR3 is given as listed by TCRdb. The chain couples TRBV7-2 to TRBJ2-7. In germline, CDR1 is SGHTA, CDR2 FQGNSA. The CDR3 spans 11 amino acids, including both terminal residues. The CDR3 sequence: CATRQSYERYS.

The chain uses TRBV15 and TRBJ2-7; TRBD2 matches 7 bases. Germline V CDR1 and CDR2: LNHNV, YYDKDF (reference sequence). J gave up 7 bases and V 0 bases, and 24 bases lay outside the gene matches. The CDR3 is made up of 20 amino acids. The CDR3 spells CATSRDFRFSSGGGEGEQYF. In nucleotides, the CDR3 is TGTGCCACCAGCAGAGATTTCAGGTTTAGTAGCGGAGGAGGGGAGGGTGAGCAGTACTTC.

This clonotype was seen at least ten times. V and J are TRBV11-2 and TRBJ2-1; D tentatively reads TRBD1 or TRBD2 (5 bases each). CDR1 SGHAT and CDR2 FQNNGV come from the germline V gene. This CDR3 is built from 16 residues. V lost 5 bases and J 3 bases, leaving 17 bases between the germline ends. In nucleotides, the CDR3 is TGTGCCAGCAGCCCAAGAAGGGGTCGGGGCTACAATGAGCAGTTCTTC. As protein: CASSPRRGRGYNEQFF.